These 19 T cell receptor beta chains were all obtained from the same sample, sequenced in a study of blood T cell repertoires in COVID-19. The method was immunoSEQ multiplex PCR; TCRdb's version includes in-frame clones alone and lacks a portion of them. The sample yields hundreds of thousands of clones, 88% seen once. What was sequenced was peripheral blood. All receptors come from a woman aged 35 to 49 who had recovered from COVID-19.

The V gene is TRBV12-3 or TRBV12-4, the J gene TRBJ1-6; D is uncertain. Trimming took 3 bases from V and 14 from J, leaving 11 bases between them. This CDR3 is 12 amino acids long. CDR3 loop: CASSLATTTLHF. For the CDR3, the DNA is TGTGCCAGCAGTTTGGCCACCACGACCCTCCACTTT.

This sequence joins TRBV3-1 (or the pseudogene TRBV3-2) and TRBJ2-5, with 12 bases that match TRBD2. Trimming removed 6 bases from V and 6 bases from J; junction bases left unmatched: 5. Looked up from germline, CDR1 is LGHDT and CDR2 is YNNKEL (reference sequence). The CDR3 consists of 14 residues. For the CDR3, the DNA is TGTGCCAGCAGGGCGACTAGCGGGAGTCAGACCCAGTACTTC. Protein: CASRATSGSQTQYF.

DNA for the CDR3: TGTGCCAGCAGCTTGGGCCCAGGGACCCAGTACTTC. This codes for CASSLGPGTQYF. The chain employs TRBV5-6 and TRBJ2-5; D uncertain. Germline assignment: CDR1 SGHDT and CDR2 YYEEEE. V shed 0 bases and J shed 7 bases, with 7 bases lying between them. The CDR3 covers 12 residues.

The DNA for the CDR3 is TGTGCCAGCAGCTCCGGGACTAGCGGCAATGAGCAGTTCTTC. It specifies CASSSGTSGNEQFF. The chain has TRBV7-9 and TRBJ2-1, with 11 bases lining up with TRBD2. CDR3 length: 14 amino acids. Per germline, CDR1 SEHNR and CDR2 FQNEAQ (reference sequence). The V and J ends lost 4 bases and 6 bases, in that order; junction bases with no gene match: 2. The full variable domain, with the rest looked up from reference TRBV7-9 and TRBJ2-1, is DTGVSQNPRHKITKRGQNVTFRCDPISEHNRLYWYRQTLGQGPEFLTYFQNEAQLEKSRLLSDRFSAERPKGSFSTLEIQRTEQGDSAMYLCASSSGTSGNEQFFGPGTRLTVL.

V and J are TRBV7-2 and TRBJ2-7, with TRBD2 matching 8 bases. Germline-derived CDR1 and CDR2 are SGHTA and FQGNSA. The CDR3 runs 16 residues. The trim removed 6 bases at V and 5 bases at J, leaving 15 bases unmatched. The CDR3 loop reads CASRPRGGLSGNEQYF. CDR3 bases: TGTGCCAGCAGGCCACGGGGGGGCCTGTCGGGGAACGAGCAGTACTTC.

This clone was seen a single time. The chain carries TRBV11-3 and TRBJ1-1, with D unresolved. From germline, CDR1 is SGHNT and CDR2 YENEEA. There are 13 residues in the CDR3. Trimming pared 1 base from V and 3 bases from J, leaving 6 bases between. CDR3 in amino acids: CASSLGADTEAFF. CDR3 bases: TGTGCCAGCAGCTTAGGGGCAGACACTGAAGCTTTCTTT.

This clone was counted a single time. The rearrangement joins TRBV11-3 to TRBJ2-2; tentatively, D is TRBD2 (6 bases). The CDR3 sequence is 16 residues long. Looked up from germline, CDR1 is SGHNT and CDR2 is YENEEA. Deletions cut 0 bases from V and 5 bases from J, with 13 bases between. For the CDR3, the DNA is TGTGCCAGCAGCTTAGAGGGAGGCCTAGCGACCGGGGAGCTGTTTTTT. This codes for CASSLEGGLATGELFF.

The chain combines TRBV5-4 with TRBJ1-2; D gene uncertain. Germline-derived CDR1 and CDR2 are SGHNT and YYREEE (reference sequence). V lost 10 bases, J lost 4 bases, and 14 bases lay in between. The CDR3 consists of 12 residues. CDR3 sequence: CAVVSVPYGYTF. The CDR3, as DNA: TGTGCCGTTGTCAGCGTCCCCTATGGCTACACCTTC.

This chain links TRBV4-3 with TRBJ2-2, with D perhaps TRBD2 (5 bases). The germline V gene encodes CDR1 LGHNA and CDR2 YSLEER. Trimming left V 3 bases short and J 0 bases short, with 8 bases between. This CDR3 has 15 residues. The CDR3 here is CASSHGSANTGELFF. The CDR3, as DNA: TGCGCCAGCAGCCACGGTAGCGCGAACACCGGGGAGCTGTTTTTT.

The count of this clone is one. This chain uses TRBV9 with TRBJ1-1, with TRBD1 matching 8 bases. V was pared by 0 bases and J by 4 bases, with 2 bases of the junction left unmatched. Germline V gene sequence: CDR1 SGDLS, CDR2 YYNGEE. The CDR3 length is 14 residues. CDR3 region: CASSVGTGPTEAFF. CDR3 DNA sequence: TGTGCCAGCAGCGTAGGGACAGGGCCCACTGAAGCTTTCTTT.

This chain uses TRBV6-5 with TRBJ1-1, with D tentatively TRBD1 (5 bases). Germline V CDR1 and CDR2: MNHEY, SVGAGI. This CDR3 has 15 amino acids. The germline V and J ends were trimmed by 5 bases and 0 bases, with 13 bases remaining between them. DNA for the CDR3: TGTGCCAGCAGTACCCCCGGGGGGGTGAACACTGAAGCTTTCTTT. It codes for CASSTPGGVNTEAFF.

This chain joins TRBV5-4 and TRBJ2-5; TRBD2 might be the D (5 bases). Germline loops: CDR1 SGHNT, CDR2 YYREEE (reference sequence). This CDR3 comprises 15 residues. The V gene lost 3 bases and the J gene lost 5 bases, with 17 bases spanning the gap. In DNA form, the CDR3 reads TGTGCCAGCAGCTCAAAACGGGGTTCGGGGGAGACCCAGTACTTC. Protein product: CASSSKRGSGETQYF.

The chain carries TRBV7-2 and TRBJ2-7, with TRBD2 identical over 11 bases. The CDR3 loop spans 15 amino acids. Trimming removed 7 bases from V and 3 bases from J; junction bases left unmatched: 8. Germline-derived CDR1 and CDR2 are SGHTA and FQGNSA. In DNA, the CDR3 is TGTGCCAGCACCCCCCTACTAGCGGGAGTCTACGAGCAGTACTTC. Amino acid sequence: CASTPLLAGVYEQYF.

This clone was seen a few times. V usage is TRBV15 and J usage is TRBJ1-5; D might be TRBD1 (6 bases). The CDR3 covers 13 residues. CDR1 and CDR2 from the germline V gene are LNHNV and YYDKDF (reference sequence). The V and J ends lost 2 bases and 6 bases respectively, with 8 bases between them. The CDR3 DNA is TGTGCCACCAGCAGAATGGGGGCTCAGCCCCAGCATTTT. Protein: CATSRMGAQPQHF. Using reference TRBV15 and TRBJ1-5 for the parts outside the CDR3, the full variable domain is DAMVIQNPRYQVTQFGKPVTLSCSQTLNHNVMYWYQQKSSQAPKLLFHYYDKDFNNEADTPDNFQSRRPNTSFCFLDIRSPGLGDTAMYLCATSRMGAQPQHFGDGTRLSIL.

J is TRBJ2-1 and V is TRBV30; TRBD1 matches 7 bases. The V and J ends lost 2 bases and 5 bases, in that order; junction bases with no gene match: 9. This CDR3 comprises 15 residues. Germline CDR1 reads GTSNPN; CDR2 reads SVGIG (reference sequence). CDR3 nucleotides: TGTGCCTGGAGTAGGGGGCTAGGATCCAACAATGAGCAGTTCTTC. Its translation is CAWSRGLGSNNEQFF.

The V call is TRBV18, the J call TRBJ2-5; perhaps TRBD2 as D (5 bases). This CDR3 is 16 amino acids long. Looked up from germline, CDR1 is KGHSH and CDR2 is LQKENI. V lost 1 base and J 5 bases, leaving 17 bases between the germline ends. CDR3 protein: CASSPLGTGIWETQYF. The CDR3 DNA follows: TGTGCCAGCTCACCACTGGGAACGGGGATTTGGGAGACCCAGTACTTC.

This chain joins TRBV5-1 and TRBJ2-3; 11 bases fit TRBD2. CDR1 and CDR2 (germline): SGHRS, YFSETQ. The CDR3 has 15 amino acids. The junction had 6 bases not matched to a gene; V was cut back by 4 bases and J by 5 bases. DNA of the CDR3: TGCGCCAGCAGCAAAAGGACTAGCGGGCAAGATACGCAGTATTTT. Translated: CASSKRTSGQDTQYF.

This chain uses TRBV19 with TRBJ2-7, with 11 bases lining up with TRBD2. The CDR3 loop spans 15 amino acids. CDR1 LNHDA and CDR2 SQIVND come from the germline V gene (reference sequence). V lost 7 bases and J lost 3; bases outside the gene matches: 8. This CDR3 is CASTPGTSGIYEQYF. In DNA form, the CDR3 reads TGTGCCAGTACCCCCGGGACTAGCGGTATCTACGAGCAGTACTTC.

The chain couples TRBV30 to TRBJ2-7; 7 bases are a match to TRBD2. The CDR3 contains 14 residues. The V segment lost 0 bases and the J segment 5 bases; nucleotides outside the gene matches: 7. CDR1 and CDR2 from the germline V gene are GTSNPN and SVGIG (reference sequence). CDR3 sequence reads: CAWSVGRGADEQYF. CDR3 sequence (DNA): TGTGCCTGGAGTGTAGGGAGGGGCGCGGACGAGCAGTACTTC.